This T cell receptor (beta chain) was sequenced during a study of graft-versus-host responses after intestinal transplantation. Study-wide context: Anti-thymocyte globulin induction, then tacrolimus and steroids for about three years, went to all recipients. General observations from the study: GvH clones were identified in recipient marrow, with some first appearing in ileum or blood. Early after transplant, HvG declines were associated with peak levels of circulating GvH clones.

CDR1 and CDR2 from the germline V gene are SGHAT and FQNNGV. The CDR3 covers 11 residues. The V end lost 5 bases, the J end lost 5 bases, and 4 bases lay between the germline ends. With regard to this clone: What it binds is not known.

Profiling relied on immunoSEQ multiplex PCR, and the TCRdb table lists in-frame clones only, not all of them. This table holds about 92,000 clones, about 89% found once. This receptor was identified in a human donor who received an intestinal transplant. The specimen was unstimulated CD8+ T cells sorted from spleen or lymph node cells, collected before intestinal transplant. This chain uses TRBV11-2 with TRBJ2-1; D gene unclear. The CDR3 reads CASSDHNEQFF. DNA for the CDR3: TGTGCCAGCAGCGACCACAATGAGCAGTTCTTC.